The source of this T cell receptor beta chain is a study of cytomegalovirus exposure and HLA in healthy donors. For the study at large: Of 300 to 450 genotyped donors, around 76% clustered with self-reported Caucasian donors. Overall study results and limits: In presence/absence analyses, roughly uniform sequencing depth across donors was assumed.

To note about this clone: Its antigen is not identified.

Use of 60 Vbeta and 13 Jbeta primers characterized the PCR. Some clones are missing from TCRdb's copy, which holds only in-frame ones; the method was immunoSEQ multiplex PCR. This sample has 200,000 to 250,000 clones, with roughly 68% found just once. V was pared by 0 bases and J by 1 base, with 9 bases between. The CDR3 contains 15 residues. Germline V gene sequence: CDR1 SGHAT, CDR2 FQDESV (reference sequence). The sequenced material came from PBMCs. The TCR sequence derives from a man aged 35 to 55 in good health and CMV-seropositive. The chain is built from TRBV11-1 and TRBJ2-5; possible D gene TRBD2, 6 bases. The chain's CDR3 is CASSLAGGPQETQYF. In DNA, the CDR3 is TGTGCCAGCAGCTTAGCGGGGGGACCCCAAGAGACCCAGTACTTC.